The 16 T cell receptor beta chains listed next were all sequenced from one sample in a study of patients and donors after allogeneic stem cell transplantation. From the RT-PCR reads, TCRdb called clonotypes with MiXCR, one entry per CDR3 protein. The sample includes around 9,900 distinct CDR3 sequences, approximately 5.9% seen only once; the top ten take 26%. The source material was blood, either unsorted or a sorted T cell fraction (not recorded which). These receptors all come from a human donor who was either an allogeneic HSCT recipient or a stem cell or donor lymphocyte infusion donor (not recorded which). It is not recorded whose cells these are; they may come from a transplant donor.

The CDR3 DNA is TGTGCCAGCTCACCACAGGACGGGGCAGATACGCAGTATTTT. Amino acid sequence: CASSPQDGADTQYF. The chain recombines TRBV18 with TRBJ2-3; perhaps TRBD2 as D (5 bases). Trimming stripped 1 base from V and 4 bases from J, with 9 bases between. There are 14 residues in the CDR3. Germline V gives CDR1 KGHSH, CDR2 LQKENI.

In the case of this clonotype: A much larger clone lies one base from this, so it may be a read error. This chain links TRBV6-6 with TRBJ2-7; 10 nucleotides line up with TRBD2. CDR1 MNHNY and CDR2 SVGAGI come from the germline V gene (reference sequence). J lost 3 bases, V lost 6 bases, and 11 bases had no gene match. The CDR3 runs to 16 residues. CDR3 nucleotides: TGTGCCAGCAGCCGCAAACTAGCGGGAACCAACTACGAGCAGTACTTC. Its translation: CASSRKLAGTNYEQYF.

This clonotype has ten or more counts. This rearrangement joins TRBV25-1 to TRBJ2-2; the match to TRBD2 covers 9 bases. J lost 2 bases, V lost 0 bases, and 7 bases had no gene match. This CDR3 region has 18 residues. The germline V gene encodes CDR1 MGHDK and CDR2 SYGVNS. DNA for the CDR3: TGTGCCAGCAGTGAATATGTTTGGCGGGAGGGCAACACCGGGGAGCTGTTTTTT. Translation gives CASSEYVWREGNTGELFF. Full variable domain (remainder filled in from reference TRBV25-1 and TRBJ2-2): EADIYQTPRYLVIGTGKKITLECSQTMGHDKMYWYQQDPGMELHLIHYSYGVNSTEKGDLSSESTVSRIRTEHFPLTLESARPSHTSQYLCASSEYVWREGNTGELFFGEGSRLTVL.

In its sample, this clonotype was seen many times. The chain is built from TRBV28 and TRBJ1-5; 10 bases line up with TRBD1. The germline V gene encodes CDR1 MDHEN and CDR2 SYDVKM. The CDR3 extends over 16 amino acids. The ends lost 7 bases at V and 8 bases at J; junction bases unmatched: 14. DNA of the CDR3: TGTGCCAGCATCTCCCCGGGACAGGGGCCCGGGGAGCCCCAGCATTTT. This translates into CASISPGQGPGEPQHF.

The table lists this clonotype with many counts. V and J are TRBV5-8 and TRBJ1-5; a possible D gene is TRBD1 (6 bases). CDR3 size: 14 residues. CDR1 and CDR2 from the germline V gene are SGHTS and YDEGEE. V dropped 6 bases and J dropped 6 bases, with 16 bases sitting between them. The DNA for the CDR3 is TGTGCCAGCAACCTTGGTGGGGGGCCTCAGCCCCAGCATTTT. Translating it yields CASNLGGGPQPQHF.

In this sample, this clonotype turned up many times. The genes are TRBV5-1 and TRBJ2-1; D uncertain. Germline CDR1 is SGHRS and CDR2 is YFSETQ. Trimming cost V 7 bases and J 7 bases, with 15 bases left between them. The CDR3 is 13 residues long. CDR3 protein: CASHPTLGNEQFF. The CDR3 DNA reads as TGCGCCAGCCATCCCACTCTAGGGAATGAGCAGTTCTTC.

This clonotype has a count of ten or more. The chain links TRBV4-3 to TRBJ1-2; D may be TRBD1 (5 bases). CDR1 and CDR2 (germline): LGHNA, YSLEER. This CDR3 is 16 amino acids long. Trimming stripped 0 bases from V and 6 bases from J, with 17 bases between. The CDR3 here is CASSQDHGDPRDGYTF. CDR3 in DNA: TGCGCCAGCAGCCAAGATCATGGGGATCCCAGGGATGGCTACACCTTC.

This clonotype was counted at least ten times. The chain links TRBV18 to TRBJ1-2, with TRBD1 as a possible D gene (6 bases). The germline V and J ends were trimmed by 6 bases and 2 bases, with 13 bases remaining between them. This CDR3 has 14 amino acids. Germline V gives CDR1 KGHSH, CDR2 LQKENI. CDR3 loop: CASSPSQGNYGYTF. The CDR3 nucleotides are TGTGCCAGCTCCCCATCTCAGGGGAACTATGGCTACACCTTC.

This clonotype appeared many times. The chain combines TRBV9 with TRBJ2-5; 10 bases fit TRBD2. The CDR3 is made up of 17 amino acids. The germline V gene has CDR1 SGDLS and CDR2 YYNGEE. The junction had 8 bases not matched to a gene; V was cut back by 0 bases and J by 3 bases. The CDR3 nucleotides read TGTGCCAGCAGCGTAGCTACGTGGCTAGCGGGAGAAGAGACCCAGTACTTC. Translating it yields CASSVATWLAGEETQYF.

This clonotype qualifies as medium-sized. The rearrangement uses TRBV7-9 and TRBJ1-1; a weak D match, TRBD1 (5 bases). Germline CDR1 and CDR2: SEHNR and FQNEAQ (reference sequence). This CDR3 is 11 amino acids long. V lost 5 bases and J lost 8, with 9 bases in between. The CDR3 region has the DNA TGTGCCAGCAGCCCGGGACCAGAAGCTTTCTTT. It encodes CASSPGPEAFF.

On this clonotype itself: A read error may account for a junction end that differs from germline. The chain uses TRBV6-5 and TRBJ2-7, with D perhaps matching TRBD2 (6 bases). Germline CDR1 and CDR2: MNHEY and SVGAGI. This CDR3 spans 14 amino acids. CDR3 sequence (DNA): TGTGCCAGCAGAGCTTCGGGGGTCCCCTACGGGCAGTACTTC. It codes for CASRASGVPYGQYF.

This clonotype was observed at least ten times. The chain couples TRBV11-2 to TRBJ1-3; D may be TRBD1 (6 bases). The CDR3 is made up of 13 amino acids. V was shortened by 6 bases and J by 8 bases, with 14 bases between the two germline ends. Germline V lookup: CDR1 SGHAT, CDR2 FQNNGV. The chain's CDR3 is CASSLNRAYTIYF. The CDR3 DNA reads TGTGCCAGCAGTCTAAACAGGGCATACACCATATATTTT.

The rearrangement links TRBV15 to TRBJ1-2; TRBD1 aligns across 7 bases. CDR3 length: 15 residues. The germline V gene encodes CDR1 LNHNV and CDR2 YYDKDF (reference sequence). V shed 6 bases and J 2 bases; nucleotides not matched to a gene: 9. The DNA for the CDR3 is TGTGCCACCAGACCTACGCCACAGGGGAACTATGGCTACACCTTC. Translation: CATRPTPQGNYGYTF.

This clonotype showed up many times. V and J are TRBV7-8 and TRBJ2-3; 16 bases are a match to TRBD2. Per the germline V gene, CDR1 is SGHVS and CDR2 is FQNEAQ. Trimming took 0 bases from V and 12 from J; bases not matched to a gene: 6. This CDR3 region has 16 residues. The CDR3 coding sequence is TGTGCCAGCAGCTTAGCGCTGGGACTAGCGGGAGGGCCCCAGTATTTT. As protein: CASSLALGLAGGPQYF.

Judged by abundance, this clonotype is medium-sized (0.01 to 0.1%). V gene TRBV14 combines with J gene TRBJ2-2; TRBD2 aligns across 7 bases. Unmatched junction bases numbered 8, after V lost 3 bases and J lost 4 bases. The CDR3 contains 16 residues. Germline V gene lookup returns CDR1 SGHDN and CDR2 FVKESK. In DNA, the CDR3 is TGTGCCAGCAGCCAGGTTTCTTTAGCGGGCACCGGGGAGCTGTTTTTT. Translating gives CASSQVSLAGTGELFF.

Relative to its sample, this clonotype is medium-sized. The chain carries TRBV4-3 and TRBJ2-1; D call uncertain. The V gene lost 0 bases and the J gene lost 6 bases, with 9 bases spanning the gap. The length of the CDR3 is 14 residues. Germline assignment: CDR1 LGHNA and CDR2 YSLEER. The DNA for the CDR3 is TGCGCCAGCAGCCAAGAAAGCAGCTCCAATGAGCAGTTCTTC. Translating gives CASSQESSSNEQFF.